These 19 T cell receptor beta chains were all obtained from the same sample, sequenced in a study of T cell changes during pregnancy in multiple sclerosis. Sequencing used immunoSEQ multiplex PCR; TCRdb keeps in-frame clones, though not all of them. The sample consists of around 56,000 clones, about 90% of them appearing once. The specimen was CD4+ T cells from peripheral blood mononuclear cells, collected in the first trimester of pregnancy. These receptors all stem from a female donor with multiple sclerosis, enrolled in a pregnancy study.

The chain recombines TRBV7-3 with TRBJ2-1; 9 bases line up with TRBD2. V lost 5 bases to trimming and J lost 4 bases; unmatched junction nucleotides: 15. Germline CDR1 reads SGHTA; CDR2 reads FQGTGA. CDR3 length: 18 residues. CDR3 nucleotides: TGTGCCAGCAGCCCATTTGTGGCTAGCGGGAACGTTTACAATGAGCAGTTCTTC. This sequence encodes CASSPFVASGNVYNEQFF.

V is TRBV2 and J is TRBJ2-5; TRBD2 aligns across 10 bases. The germline gives CDR1 SNHLY, CDR2 FYNNEI. CDR3 length equals 13 residues. The V segment lost 9 bases and the J segment 1 base; nucleotides outside the gene matches: 2. CDR3 bases: TGTGCCAGTGAGCGGGGGGGCCAAGAGACCCAGTACTTC. As protein: CASERGGQETQYF.

This clone was seen once. The chain employs TRBV27 and TRBJ2-7; D is possibly TRBD1 (6 bases). V dropped 6 bases and J dropped 1 base, with 13 bases sitting between them. Germline CDR1 is MNHEY and CDR2 is SMNVEV (reference sequence). CDR3 length equals 14 residues. CDR3 nucleotides: TGTGCCAGCAGCGGGACACGGTCGTCCTACGAGCAGTACTTC. As protein: CASSGTRSSYEQYF.

The sample holds a few counts of this clone. The V call is TRBV18, the J call TRBJ1-2; D is ambiguous. CDR1 KGHSH and CDR2 LQKENI come from the germline V gene. Deletions cut 3 bases from V and 4 bases from J, with 12 bases between. CDR3 length: 14 residues. The CDR3 DNA follows: TGTGCCAGCTCACCCACGGAGGGTACCTATGGCTACACCTTC. Amino acids: CASSPTEGTYGYTF.

The rearrangement joins TRBV19 to TRBJ2-7; TRBD1 matches 7 bases. The J segment lost 0 bases and the V segment lost 1 base, leaving 3 bases of the junction unmatched. The germline V gene has CDR1 LNHDA and CDR2 SQIVND (reference sequence). The CDR3 loop spans 15 amino acids. CDR3 in DNA: TGTGCCAGTAGTATAGGCGCAGGGGGCTCCTACGAGCAGTACTTC. Translating it yields CASSIGAGGSYEQYF.

The J gene is TRBJ1-1, the V gene TRBV5-1, with TRBD1 as a possible D gene (5 bases). The ends were cut back, 7 bases at V and 2 bases at J, with 12 bases in the middle. The CDR3 sequence is 13 residues long. Germline V gene lookup returns CDR1 SGHRS and CDR2 YFSETQ. For the CDR3, the DNA is TGCGCCAGCCGCCGGGACTTTAACACTGAAGCTTTCTTT. It translates to CASRRDFNTEAFF.

This sequence joins TRBV30 and TRBJ2-7, with 7 bases identical to TRBD2. Trimming removed 7 bases from V and 5 bases from J; junction bases left unmatched: 5. The germline V gene has CDR1 GTSNPN and CDR2 SVGIG (reference sequence). The CDR3 is made up of 11 amino acids. The CDR3 coding sequence is TGTGCCTTGACTAGCCTCCACGAGCAGTACTTC. The encoded protein is CALTSLHEQYF.

This clone has more than one count but fewer than ten. CDR3 loop: CSTRQGEASYEAFF. The CDR3 bases are TGCAGCACCCGACAGGGAGAGGCCTCGTATGAAGCTTTCTTT. The chain combines TRBV29-1 with TRBJ1-1, with 7 bases aligning to TRBD1. The trim removed 8 bases at V and 7 bases at J, leaving 16 bases unmatched. The CDR3 spans 14 residues. The germline CDR1 and CDR2 sequences are SQVTM and ANQGSEA.

The chain uses TRBV7-3 and TRBJ2-1; 7 bases map to TRBD1. V lost 3 bases and J lost 2; bases outside the gene matches: 4. The germline gives CDR1 SGHTA, CDR2 FQGTGA. CDR3 size: 15 residues. The CDR3 sequence is CASSFRDSPYNEQFF. The DNA of the CDR3 is TGTGCCAGCAGCTTCCGGGACAGCCCCTACAATGAGCAGTTCTTC.

This chain joins TRBV7-2 and TRBJ1-5; no definite D call. Looked up from germline, CDR1 is SGHTA and CDR2 is FQGNSA. This CDR3 is built from 15 residues. Trimming took 3 bases from V and 4 from J, leaving 13 bases between them. CDR3 in DNA: TGTGCCAGCAGCTTGAGGGCCACAGAGAATCAGCCCCAGCATTTT. Amino acids: CASSLRATENQPQHF.

This chain links TRBV2 with TRBJ2-5, with TRBD1 identical over 8 bases. CDR3 length: 16 amino acids. Germline CDR1 reads SNHLY; CDR2 reads FYNNEI. V dropped 5 bases and J dropped 3; count of bases not matched to a gene: 11. Written as DNA, the CDR3 is TGTGCCAGCAGTCGGACAGGGAAGTTTAGTAAAGAGACCCAGTACTTC. Translation gives CASSRTGKFSKETQYF.

The chain combines TRBV4-2 with TRBJ1-6; D perhaps matches TRBD1 (6 bases). Trimming removed 4 bases at V and 4 bases at J, with 14 bases between. The CDR3 length is 16 residues. In germline, CDR1 is LGHNA, CDR2 YNFKEQ. The CDR3 nucleotides are TGTGCCAGCAGCCCCTCCGGACAGAGTTATAATTCACCCCTCCACTTT. It specifies CASSPSGQSYNSPLHF.

The J gene is TRBJ2-2, the V gene TRBV7-2, with 12 nucleotides matching TRBD2. CDR1 SGHTA and CDR2 FQGNSA come from the germline V gene. This CDR3 region has 17 residues. Trimming at V came to 5 bases and at J to 4 bases, leaving 8 bases not matched to a gene. In DNA, the CDR3 is TGTGCCAGCAGCACTCCTAGCGGGGGGGCTAGCACCGGGGAGCTGTTTTTT. Protein sequence: CASSTPSGGASTGELFF. The full variable domain, with the rest looked up from reference TRBV7-2 and TRBJ2-2, is GAGVSQSPSNKVTEKGKDVELRCDPISGHTALYWYRQSLGQGLEFLIYFQGNSAPDKSGLPSDRFSAERTGGSVSTLTIQRTQQEDSAVYLCASSTPSGGASTGELFFGEGSRLTVL.

V usage is TRBV19 and J usage is TRBJ1-1; 9 bases align to TRBD1. Germline values: CDR1 LNHDA, CDR2 SQIVND (reference sequence). Trimming took 7 bases from V and 4 from J; bases not matched to a gene: 13. The CDR3 runs to 16 residues. The CDR3 loop is CASTRDRVGPSTEAFF. CDR3 bases: TGTGCCAGTACCCGGGACAGGGTCGGCCCGTCCACTGAAGCTTTCTTT.

This CDR3 is CASSLGQTGELFF. The CDR3 bases are TGTGCCAGCAGCTTAGGACAAACCGGGGAGCTGTTTTTT. V gene TRBV7-7 combines with J gene TRBJ2-2; D is uncertain. This CDR3 region has 13 residues. Trimming left V 1 base short and J 5 bases short, with 5 bases between. CDR1 SSHAT and CDR2 FNYEAQ come from the germline V gene (reference sequence).

The rearrangement uses TRBV28 and TRBJ2-2; D may be TRBD1 (5 bases). V was clipped by 6 bases and J by 1 base, with 12 bases between them. The CDR3 is 15 residues long. CDR1 is MDHEN, CDR2 SYDVKM, per germline. CDR3 nucleotides: TGTGCCAGCAGCCCAATAGGGGAGAACACCGGGGAGCTGTTTTTT. It yields the protein CASSPIGENTGELFF.

The chain carries TRBV18 and TRBJ1-1; 9 nucleotides match TRBD1. The CDR3 contains 15 residues. The V gene's germline CDR1 is KGHSH and CDR2 LQKENI. J lost 5 bases, V lost 3 bases, and 7 bases had no gene match. CDR3 residues: CASSPLGQGRTEAFF. As DNA, the CDR3 is TGTGCCAGCTCACCCCTTGGACAGGGGAGAACTGAAGCTTTCTTT. The complete variable domain, with remaining parts taken from reference TRBV18 and TRBJ1-1, reads NAGVMQNPRHLVRRRGQEARLRCSPMKGHSHVYWYRQLPEEGLKFMVYLQKENIIDESGMPKERFSAEFPKEGPSILRIQQVVRGDSAAYFCASSPLGQGRTEAFFGQGTRLTVV.

This clone was counted a single time. The chain is built from TRBV4-3 and TRBJ2-2, with 9 bases matching TRBD2. Germline V lookup: CDR1 LGHNA, CDR2 YSLEER. V shed 0 bases, J shed 8 bases, and the junction held 4 bases outside the gene matches. The CDR3 has 15 amino acids. The CDR3 loop reads CASSQEPLAGGELFF. For the CDR3, the DNA is TGCGCCAGCAGCCAAGAGCCCCTAGCGGGAGGGGAGCTGTTTTTT.

The V call is TRBV9, the J call TRBJ1-2; TRBD1 agrees at 10 bases. CDR3 length: 17 amino acids. The V segment lost 3 bases and the J segment 0 bases; nucleotides outside the gene matches: 8. Per germline, CDR1 SGDLS and CDR2 YYNGEE. CDR3 DNA: TGTGCCAGCAGCGCAGCCGGGACAGGGGCGGCTAACTATGGCTACACCTTC. This encodes CASSAAGTGAANYGYTF.